One sample yielded the 30 T cell receptor beta chains listed below, sequenced in a study of brain T cells in children with intractable seizures. Assay used: immunoSEQ multiplex PCR; TCRdb lists only in-frame clones, some missing. The data contain about 340,000 clones, roughly 92% of them seen just once; the ten biggest clones take up approximately 5%. The time point here: blood from clinic visit 5 months post-surgery; TSC patient then seizure free. The sequencing used peripheral blood, collected 4 to 6 months after surgery. The receptors come from a boy under three years old with tuberous sclerosis and intractable seizures.

The chain has TRBV13 and TRBJ2-7; possible D gene TRBD1, 6 bases. The V end was cut by 6 bases, the J end by 3 bases, with 6 bases between. The CDR3 is 11 amino acids. Germline V CDR1 and CDR2: PRHDT, FYEKMQ (reference sequence). The chain's CDR3 is CASRGHYEQYF. The CDR3 region has the DNA TGTGCCAGCAGGGGACACTACGAGCAGTACTTC.

The chain carries TRBV7-3 and TRBJ2-3; TRBD1 might be the D (6 bases). The ends were cut back, 5 bases at V and 4 bases at J, with 13 bases in the middle. The CDR3 length is 14 residues. Germline V gene lookup returns CDR1 SGHTA and CDR2 FQGTGA. CDR3 in DNA: TGTGCCAGCAGCCCCCAACAGGGCCCAGATACGCAGTATTTT. Protein: CASSPQQGPDTQYF.

The chain employs TRBV24-1 and TRBJ1-2; D is ambiguous. Germline CDR1 and CDR2: KGHDR and SFDVKD. The V and J ends lost 2 bases and 1 base respectively, with 4 bases between them. The CDR3 length is 13 residues. The DNA of the CDR3 is TGTGCCACCAGTGATTCCAATAACTATGGCTACACCTTC. Its protein is CATSDSNNYGYTF.

This clone was observed a handful of times. The rearrangement links TRBV7-8 to TRBJ1-3, with a weak D call TRBD1 (6 bases). This CDR3 region has 18 residues. V lost 1 base, J lost 0 bases, and 16 bases lay in between. CDR1 and CDR2 from the germline V gene are SGHVS and FQNEAQ. The DNA of the CDR3 is TGTGCCAGCAGCTTAGGGCTCAGGGGTGCCTCCTCTGGAAACACCATATATTTT. This gives the protein CASSLGLRGASSGNTIYF.

The rearrangement links TRBV14 to TRBJ2-7; D uncertain. V lost 0 bases and J 1 base, leaving 13 bases between the germline ends. CDR3 length: 16 residues. Germline assignment: CDR1 SGHDN and CDR2 FVKESK. CDR3 coding DNA: TGTGCCAGCAGCCAAGATGGTCTTATGAAGTCCTACGAGCAGTACTTC. This encodes CASSQDGLMKSYEQYF.

About this clone: Other DNA sequences in the sample encode the same CDR3. This chain joins TRBV19 and TRBJ1-2; D gene ambiguous. This CDR3 has 13 amino acids. V lost 3 bases to trimming and J lost 2 bases, with 7 bases between them. In germline, CDR1 is LNHDA, CDR2 SQIVND (reference sequence). The CDR3: CASSIGRNYGYTF. Here the CDR3 DNA reads TGTGCCAGTAGTATCGGCAGAAACTATGGCTACACCTTC.

The chain recombines TRBV10-3 with TRBJ2-7; TRBD2 is a possible D gene (5 bases). V was clipped by 11 bases and J by 7 bases, with 21 bases between them. The germline gives CDR1 ENHRY, CDR2 SYGVKD. The CDR3 loop spans 13 amino acids. This CDR3 reads CAGGGPGVGEQYF. The DNA of the CDR3 is TGTGCCGGAGGTGGCCCCGGGGTGGGAGAGCAGTACTTC.

This clone was seen just once. The chain couples TRBV7-9 to TRBJ2-7; 7 bases agree with TRBD1. The CDR3 contains 12 residues. Trimming at V came to 4 bases and at J to 10 bases, leaving 7 bases not matched to a gene. Germline lookup yields CDR1 SEHNR and CDR2 FQNEAQ (reference sequence). This chain's CDR3 is CASSWPRQGQYF. The CDR3 DNA is TGTGCCAGCAGCTGGCCCCGACAGGGTCAGTACTTC.

The chain has TRBV6-5 and TRBJ2-4; D is undetermined. This CDR3 contains 15 residues. Germline V gives CDR1 MNHEY, CDR2 SVGAGI. V dropped 2 bases and J dropped 0 bases, with 8 bases sitting between them. The CDR3 DNA reads as TGTGCCAGCAGTTACCGGGCCCAAGCCAAAAACATTCAGTACTTC. Amino acids: CASSYRAQAKNIQYF.

The chain joins TRBV3-1 (or the pseudogene TRBV3-2) to TRBJ2-2; 10 bases fit TRBD1. CDR1 is LGHDT and CDR2 is YNNKEL in the germline V gene (reference sequence). V shed 4 bases, J shed 4 bases, and the junction held 6 bases outside the gene matches. The CDR3 loop spans 16 amino acids. CDR3 sequence reads: CASSRSGTGATGELFF. The CDR3 region has the DNA TGTGCCAGCAGCCGCTCCGGGACAGGGGCCACCGGGGAGCTGTTTTTT.

This chain connects TRBV19 to TRBJ1-5; TRBD1 matches 7 bases. Germline V gene sequence: CDR1 LNHDA, CDR2 SQIVND (reference sequence). The V gene end was trimmed by 7 bases and the J gene end by 0 bases; junction bases not matched to a gene: 9. There are 16 residues in the CDR3. The CDR3 loop is CASMTGQSYSNQPQHF. CDR3 DNA sequence: TGTGCCAGTATGACGGGACAGAGTTATAGCAATCAGCCCCAGCATTTT.

The chain carries TRBV6-6 and TRBJ2-1; D tentatively fits TRBD1 or TRBD2 (5 bases each). Per the germline V gene, CDR1 is MNHNY and CDR2 is SVGAGI (reference sequence). The CDR3 has 16 amino acids. The ends were cut back, 6 bases at V and 0 bases at J, with 15 bases in the middle. This CDR3 reads CASSYGTARSYNEQFF. CDR3 in DNA: TGTGCCAGCAGCTACGGGACGGCGCGCTCCTACAATGAGCAGTTCTTC.

J is TRBJ1-1 and V is TRBV24-1, with D unclear. Germline CDR1 reads KGHDR; CDR2 reads SFDVKD. Trimming took 2 bases from V and 8 from J, leaving 11 bases between them. The CDR3 is 13 amino acids. The CDR3 here is CATSDCTVLEAFF. CDR3 DNA sequence: TGTGCCACCAGTGATTGTACAGTATTAGAAGCTTTCTTT.

The genes are TRBV28 and TRBJ2-5, with D uncertain. CDR3 size: 13 residues. Germline V lookup: CDR1 MDHEN, CDR2 SYDVKM. Trimming took off 5 bases at V and 4 bases at J, with 11 bases between the two ends. The CDR3 spells CASSPDIPETQYF. CDR3 sequence (DNA): TGTGCCAGCAGTCCCGACATTCCAGAGACCCAGTACTTC.

This chain uses TRBV12-5 with TRBJ2-3, with unresolved D. Per germline, CDR1 LGHNT and CDR2 FRNRAP. The CDR3 is 14 residues long. V lost 0 bases, J lost 4 bases, and 8 bases lay in between. This CDR3 is CASGLVAESDTQYF. The CDR3, as DNA: TGTGCTAGTGGTTTGGTTGCGGAGTCAGATACGCAGTATTTT.

V usage is TRBV27 and J usage is TRBJ2-1; TRBD1 matches at 7 bases. The germline V gene has CDR1 MNHEY and CDR2 SMNVEV (reference sequence). The CDR3 sequence is 15 residues long. The ends lost 5 bases at V and 6 bases at J; junction bases unmatched: 10. For the CDR3, the DNA is TGTGCCAGCAGTCCTCCCTGGACAGGAGGCAATGAGCAGTTCTTC. It yields the protein CASSPPWTGGNEQFF.

The chain uses TRBV7-9 and TRBJ1-1; TRBD1 might be the D (6 bases). CDR1 and CDR2 from the germline V gene are SEHNR and FQNEAQ (reference sequence). The V and J ends lost 0 bases and 5 bases respectively, with 10 bases between them. There are 14 residues in the CDR3. The CDR3 region is CASSLASGVTEAFF. The CDR3, as DNA: TGTGCCAGCAGCTTAGCCTCAGGGGTGACTGAAGCTTTCTTT.

The J gene is TRBJ2-5, the V gene TRBV30; D may be TRBD1 (5 bases). The CDR3 extends over 11 amino acids. Germline CDR1 reads GTSNPN; CDR2 reads SVGIG (reference sequence). Trimming took 3 bases from V and 4 from J, leaving 6 bases between them. The CDR3 coding sequence is TGTGCCTGGAGCACAGGAGAGACCCAGTACTTC. This sequence encodes CAWSTGETQYF.

The rearrangement uses TRBV7-2 and TRBJ1-3; D unresolved. Per germline, CDR1 SGHTA and CDR2 FQGNSA. Trimming left V 0 bases short and J 2 bases short, with 8 bases between. The CDR3 runs 15 residues. CDR3 in amino acids: CASSLARGAGNTIYF. The CDR3 nucleotides are TGTGCCAGCAGCTTAGCACGCGGGGCTGGAAACACCATATATTTT.

This chain's CDR3 is CASSQVAPTGGRGQETQYF. CDR3 coding DNA: TGTGCCAGCAGCCAAGTTGCCCCGACAGGGGGCAGGGGGCAAGAGACCCAGTACTTC. This chain connects TRBV3-1 (or the pseudogene TRBV3-2) to TRBJ2-5; 10 positions match TRBD1. The CDR3 spans 19 residues. Per the germline V gene, CDR1 is LGHDT and CDR2 is YNNKEL (reference sequence). J lost 2 bases, V lost 1 base, and 13 bases had no gene match.

There are a few counts of this clone. The chain uses TRBV5-4 and TRBJ2-1, with 11 bases that match TRBD2. J lost 5 bases, V lost 2 bases, and 6 bases had no gene match. CDR3 length: 16 amino acids. The germline V gene has CDR1 SGHNT and CDR2 YYREEE (reference sequence). CDR3 nucleotides: TGTGCCAGCAGCTTTGGAGGGACTAGCGGAAACAATGAGCAGTTCTTC. It codes for CASSFGGTSGNNEQFF.

The chain employs TRBV27 and TRBJ2-5; unclear D gene. The CDR3 length is 17 residues. Trimming took 3 bases from V and 5 from J, leaving 22 bases between them. The germline V gene has CDR1 MNHEY and CDR2 SMNVEV (reference sequence). The CDR3 sequence is CASSLGPAPGFWETQYF. The CDR3 DNA reads as TGTGCCAGCAGTTTGGGCCCCGCGCCAGGCTTTTGGGAGACCCAGTACTTC.

CDR3 residues: CASSESGGDTEAFF. In nucleotides, the CDR3 is TGCGCCAGCAGTGAGTCTGGGGGCGACACTGAAGCTTTCTTT. This chain connects TRBV10-2 to TRBJ1-1; TRBD1 might be the D (6 bases). The germline V gene has CDR1 WSHSY and CDR2 SAAADI. With 0 bases removed from V and 3 bases from J, the gap between germline ends came to 8 bases. CDR3 length equals 14 residues.

Details on this clone: Other nucleotide sequences in the sample specify the same CDR3. CDR3 amino acids: CATSRPGQVEGTEAFF. The DNA for the CDR3 is TGTGCCACCAGCAGGCCGGGACAGGTCGAGGGCACTGAAGCTTTCTTT. The V gene is TRBV15, the J gene TRBJ1-1; 8 positions match TRBD1. J gave up 4 bases and V 3 bases, and 10 bases lay outside the gene matches. The germline V gene encodes CDR1 LNHNV and CDR2 YYDKDF (reference sequence). The CDR3 sequence is 16 residues long.

J is TRBJ2-7 and V is TRBV14; 9 bases are a match to TRBD1. The CDR3 consists of 15 residues. Germline CDR1 SGHDN, CDR2 FVKESK. The V segment lost 6 bases and the J segment 6 bases; nucleotides outside the gene matches: 12. The CDR3 region has the DNA TGTGCCAGCAGACTTGCTGGGACAGGGAAGGGCGAGCAGTACTTC. This encodes CASRLAGTGKGEQYF.

The chain combines TRBV30 with TRBJ2-7; D call uncertain. Trimming took 0 bases from V and 2 from J, leaving 11 bases between them. Germline-derived CDR1 and CDR2 are GTSNPN and SVGIG (reference sequence). There are 14 residues in the CDR3. The CDR3 sequence: CAWSVGQKTYEQYF. The CDR3 DNA reads TGTGCCTGGAGTGTAGGGCAAAAAACCTACGAGCAGTACTTC.

As regards this clone: One end of the junction varies from germline; a read error may be responsible. V usage is TRBV7-7 and J usage is TRBJ2-6, with D perhaps matching TRBD2 (5 bases). Germline CDR1 reads SSHAT; CDR2 reads FNYEAQ (reference sequence). The CDR3 spans 15 residues. The CDR3 nucleotides are TGTGCTAGCAGCCCGTCGGGGTCTGGGGCCAACGTCCTGACTTTC. Encoded protein: CASSPSGSGANVLTF.

This chain connects TRBV20-1 to TRBJ1-3; TRBD1 matches at 7 bases. Looked up from germline, CDR1 is DFQATT and CDR2 is SNEGSKA (reference sequence). CDR3 length: 11 residues. CDR3 in DNA: TGCAGCGGGACAGCTGGAAACACCATATATTTT. This sequence encodes CSGTAGNTIYF.

V is TRBV6-5 and J is TRBJ1-4; no clear D gene. The CDR3 has 15 residues. Trimming removed 0 bases from V and 8 bases from J, with 13 bases in between. CDR1 and CDR2 from the germline V gene are MNHEY and SVGAGI. CDR3 DNA sequence: TGTGCCAGCAGTTACTCGAGGGCCCCCGAAGAAAAACTGTTTTTT. It encodes CASSYSRAPEEKLFF.

This chain connects TRBV27 to TRBJ2-1; possibly TRBD2 for D (6 bases). The CDR3 length is 14 residues. Germline loops: CDR1 MNHEY, CDR2 SMNVEV (reference sequence). V lost 2 bases, J lost 4 bases, and 9 bases lay in between. The CDR3 sequence: CASSLAGRYNEQFF. The CDR3 DNA follows: TGTGCCAGCAGTTTAGCGGGACGTTACAATGAGCAGTTCTTC.